This T cell receptor beta chain is from a study of cytomegalovirus exposure and HLA in healthy donors. This CDR3 has 15 residues. From germline, CDR1 is LNHNV and CDR2 YYDKDF (reference sequence). The V gene end was trimmed by 4 bases and the J gene end by 8 bases; junction bases not matched to a gene: 6. General study findings and limits: A list of 164 TCR beta chains associated with cytomegalovirus was given. Roughly uniform depth of sequencing across donors was assumed in presence/absence analyses. TCR beta chains associated with HLA were, in a later analysis, more clonally expanded than equally common others.

Both 60 Vbeta primers and 13 Jbeta primers went into the PCR. Here immunoSEQ multiplex PCR was the method, and the copy in TCRdb shows in-frame clones only, minus some. Among about 120,000 clones, 80% were seen once, and the ten largest hold less than 0.25%. Note on this clone: The antigen remains unidentified.

The sequenced sample consisted of PBMCs. The receptor was isolated from a man in his forties or fifties in good health and CMV-seronegative. The genes are TRBV15 and TRBJ2-2; TRBD2 aligns across 11 bases. CDR3 residues: CATSIRLAGLGELFF. The CDR3 bases are TGTGCCACCAGCATACGACTAGCGGGACTGGGGGAGCTGTTTTTT.